This is a list of T cell receptor beta chains from one sample in a study of blood T cell repertoires in COVID-19. Generated by immunoSEQ multiplex PCR, the TCRdb table keeps only in-frame clones and is missing some. The profile shows about 150,000 clones, over 75% of them singletons. Sequenced material: PBMCs or T cells enriched from blood (not recorded which). The receptors come from a woman in her 50s who had recovered from COVID-19. Both conserved end residues are part of each CDR3. Fields, in order: J gene, D gene, V gene, CDR3 protein, CDR3 DNA. A D gene is named only where the DNA matches it firmly.

TRBJ1-6	-	TRBV2	CASSERRAGSPLHF	TGTGCCAGCAGTGAACGCAGGGCCGGCTCACCCCTCCACTTT
TRBJ2-7	TRBD2	TRBV6-5	CASRAGLAGTSEQYF	TGTGCCAGCAGGGCGGGACTAGCGGGAACCTCGGAGCAGTACTTC
TRBJ2-1	-	TRBV27	CASSYIGGEQFF	TGTGCCAGCAGTTACATAGGCGGTGAGCAGTTCTTC
TRBJ1-5	-	TRBV2	CASSAGTNNQPQHF	TGTGCCAGCAGTGCCGGGACAAATAATCAGCCCCAGCATTTT
TRBJ2-7	TRBD2	TRBV27	CASSRLGTRLIEQYF	TGTGCCAGCAGCCGACTGGGGACTAGACTTATCGAGCAGTACTTC
TRBJ2-5	TRBD2	TRBV3-1/TRBV3-2	CASSPGLAGETQYF	TGTGCCAGCAGCCCGGGACTAGCGGGAGAGACCCAGTACTTC
TRBJ2-2	TRBD1	TRBV4-2	CASSQAGGETGELFF	TGTGCCAGCAGCCAAGCAGGGGGCGAGACCGGGGAGCTGTTTTTT
TRBJ2-1	-	TRBV9	CAGAGELDNEQFF	TGTGCCGGGGCAGGGGAATTGGACAATGAGCAGTTCTTC
TRBJ2-1	-	TRBV4-1	CASSPWGGSYNEQFF	TGCGCCAGCAGCCCATGGGGAGGCTCCTACAATGAGCAGTTCTTC
TRBJ1-4	TRBD1	TRBV14	CASSRVDRASNEKLFF	TGTGCCAGCAGCCGCGTGGACAGGGCCTCTAATGAAAAACTGTTTTTT
TRBJ2-3	TRBD2	TRBV10-3	CAITQTSGKGDTQYF	TGTGCCATCACTCAGACTAGCGGGAAGGGAGATACGCAGTATTTT
TRBJ2-3	-	TRBV9	CASSVATRSIEGTQYF	TGTGCCAGCAGCGTAGCTACTCGCTCGATTGAGGGTACGCAGTATTTT
TRBJ2-3	TRBD2	TRBV18	CASSPGSPSGPDTQYF	TGTGCCAGCTCACCAGGTAGTCCTAGCGGGCCAGATACGCAGTATTTT
TRBJ1-2	-	TRBV5-1	CASSSLTGGGSGYGYTF	TGCGCCAGCAGCTCCCTTACCGGCGGAGGTTCGGGATATGGCTACACCTTC
TRBJ2-7	TRBD2	TRBV4-2	CASSETSLDEQYF	TGTGCCAGCAGCGAGACTAGCCTTGACGAGCAGTACTTC
TRBJ2-1	TRBD2	TRBV24-1	CATTGGTSGRDEQFF	TGTGCCACCACCGGGGGGACTAGCGGGAGGGATGAGCAGTTCTTC
TRBJ2-3	-	TRBV25-1	CASRAASTDTQYF	TGTGCCAGCAGAGCGGCTAGCACAGATACGCAGTATTTT
TRBJ1-5	TRBD1	TRBV19	CASSLQGVQPQHF	TGTGCCAGTAGCTTACAGGGGGTTCAGCCCCAGCATTTT
TRBJ2-2	TRBD2	TRBV15	CATSRDGTSGMYGELFF	TGTGCCACCAGCAGAGATGGGACTAGCGGGATGTATGGGGAGCTGTTTTTT
TRBJ1-5	-	TRBV19	CASRTVWGSMDQPQHF	TGTGCCAGTAGGACAGTCTGGGGTTCCATGGATCAGCCCCAGCATTTT
TRBJ2-3	-	TRBV6-2/TRBV6-3	CASSYLSTDTQYF	TGTGCCAGCAGTTACCTCTCCACAGATACGCAGTATTTT
TRBJ2-1	TRBD2	TRBV4-2	CASSLTSGNDNEQFF	TGTGCCAGCAGCCTGACTAGCGGGAATGACAATGAGCAGTTCTTC
TRBJ2-3	TRBD1	TRBV5-6	CASSLDRGTDTQYF	TGTGCCAGCAGCTTGGACAGGGGGACAGATACGCAGTATTTT
TRBJ1-3	TRBD1	TRBV28	CASSSTGPWNTIYF	TGTGCCAGCAGTTCGACAGGGCCATGGAACACCATATATTTT
TRBJ2-5	TRBD2	TRBV7-2	CASSLAAGTSGRETQYF	TGTGCCAGCAGCTTAGCAGCGGGGACTAGCGGCCGAGAGACCCAGTACTTC
TRBJ2-1	-	TRBV18	CASSSPTALYNEQFF	TGTGCCAGCTCAAGCCCGACAGCCCTCTACAATGAGCAGTTCTTC
TRBJ2-2	-	TRBV24-1	CATSDTTNTGELFF	TGTGCCACCAGTGACACAACGAACACCGGGGAGCTGTTTTTT
TRBJ2-4	-	TRBV18	CASSPAGAPNIQYF	TGTGCCAGCTCACCAGCAGGGGCCCCGAACATTCAGTACTTC
TRBJ1-2	TRBD1	TRBV19	CASSIPGQNYGYTF	TGTGCCAGTAGTATCCCGGGACAGAACTATGGCTACACCTTC